This section outlines one TCR beta chain sequence together with its context. The antigen remains unidentified. Some clones are missing from TCRdb's copy, which holds only in-frame ones; the method was immunoSEQ multiplex PCR. The sample lists 75,000 to 100,000 clones; 82% were seen once. The data derive from a study of radiotherapy plus CTLA-4 blockade in lung cancer. Turning to the study itself: Patients showed objective responses in approximately 17% of cases and disease control in 30% to 40%. Study observations and caveats: Peripheral blood showed expansion of tumor-derived TCR clones after radiotherapy and ipilimumab.

The germline CDR1 and CDR2 sequences are SEHNR and FQNEAQ (reference sequence). There are 12 residues in the CDR3. V was pared by 4 bases and J by 0 bases, with 2 bases between. Patients in the study, people with chemo-refractory metastatic non-small-cell lung cancer, received focal radiation plus ipilimumab CTLA-4 blockade. This sample comprised peripheral blood, obtained from a patient treated with radiotherapy plus ipilimumab. This sequence originates from a human donor with non-small cell lung cancer who had a partial response to radiotherapy plus ipilimumab. The chain combines TRBV7-9 with TRBJ2-3; the D is unclear. CDR3 sequence reads: CASSSSTDTQYF. The CDR3 nucleotides are TGTGCCAGCAGCTCTAGCACAGATACGCAGTATTTT.